Each of the 22 T cell receptor beta chains below was sequenced from the same sample in a study of T cell repertoires in cytomegalovirus infection. TCRdb ran MiXCR on the reads and lists one entry per CDR3 protein. The profile shows 700,000 to 950,000 distinct CDR3 sequences, about 30% of them singletons. Their recognized antigens are unknown. The sample in question was cultured CD8+ T cells from PBMCs, obtained from culture after CMV antigen stimulation. The receptors originated from a human donor in good health (CMV status not recorded). Some clones in this sample may be carry-over from other donors' samples.

The J gene is TRBJ1-2, the V gene TRBV6-5, with 8 positions matching TRBD1. The V segment lost 7 bases and the J segment 0 bases; nucleotides outside the gene matches: 1. Looked up from germline, CDR1 is MNHEY and CDR2 is SVGAGI. The CDR3 runs to 13 residues. CDR3 DNA: TGTGCCAGCAAGACAGGGGCTAACTATGGCTACACCTTC. Encoded protein: CASKTGANYGYTF.

V is TRBV27 and J is TRBJ2-1; the D gene is possibly TRBD2 (7 bases). The V gene's germline CDR1 is MNHEY and CDR2 SMNVEV (reference sequence). This CDR3 spans 12 amino acids. Trimming took 7 bases from V and 6 from J, leaving 10 bases between them. CDR3 loop: CASKAGANEQFF. DNA for the CDR3: TGTGCCAGCAAGGCGGGGGCCAATGAGCAGTTCTTC.

This clonotype was recorded at least ten times. This chain uses TRBV7-9 with TRBJ2-1, with D perhaps matching TRBD1 or TRBD2 (5 bases each). Trimming removed 1 base at V and 6 bases at J, with 28 bases between. The CDR3 length is 20 residues. CDR1 is SEHNR, CDR2 FQNEAQ, per germline (reference sequence). This chain's CDR3 is CASSLGIPLPDGTRGNEQFF. CDR3 nucleotides: TGTGCCAGCAGCTTAGGTATCCCTCTCCCTGACGGGACGAGGGGCAATGAGCAGTTCTTC. Combining the CDR3 with reference TRBV7-9 and TRBJ2-1 gives the whole variable domain DTGVSQNPRHKITKRGQNVTFRCDPISEHNRLYWYRQTLGQGPEFLTYFQNEAQLEKSRLLSDRFSAERPKGSFSTLEIQRTEQGDSAMYLCASSLGIPLPDGTRGNEQFFGPGTRLTVL.

This clonotype has more than one count but fewer than ten. The chain employs TRBV7-9 and TRBJ2-4, with D perhaps matching TRBD1 or TRBD2 (5 bases each). The CDR3 contains 16 residues. Germline V lookup: CDR1 SEHNR, CDR2 FQNEAQ (reference sequence). Trimming shortened V by 0 bases and J by 6 bases, and 15 bases separated the two germline ends. The CDR3 DNA sequence: TGTGCCAGCAGCTTAGCGCTATCGGGGCTTAGAAACATTCAGTACTTC. Translation gives CASSLALSGLRNIQYF.

This clonotype came up a few times. The V call is TRBV10-3, the J call TRBJ2-7; TRBD1 agrees at 8 bases. The V gene end was trimmed by 4 bases and the J gene end by 0 bases; junction bases not matched to a gene: 14. The V gene's germline CDR1 is ENHRY and CDR2 SYGVKD. This CDR3 has 18 residues. CDR3 sequence (DNA): TGTGCCATCAGTGTGGGGTCAGGGGGCGCCCCGGGCTCCTACGAGCAGTACGTC. Encoded protein: CAISVGSGGAPGSYEQYV.

About this clonotype: The conserved final phenylalanine or tryptophan is absent from the CDR3, which likely points to a read error. In nucleotides, the CDR3 is TGTGCCAGCAGTTTAGGGGAGGGGGTCTATGGCTACACCTCC. It is translated as CASSLGEGVYGYTS. The chain joins TRBV12-3 or TRBV12-4 to TRBJ1-2; D possibly corresponds to TRBD1 (6 bases). The V gene lost 1 base and the J gene lost 4 bases, with 10 bases spanning the gap. The CDR3 has 14 residues.

The chain employs TRBV6-5 and TRBJ2-7; D gene ambiguous. V was cut by 6 bases and J by 0 bases, with 9 bases left in between. Germline-derived CDR1 and CDR2 are MNHEY and SVGAGI. This CDR3 is 13 amino acids long. CDR3 coding DNA: TGTGCCAGCAGGGGATTCCTCTCCTACGAGCAGTACTTC. Translated: CASRGFLSYEQYF.

This clonotype has a handful of counts. The chain recombines TRBV27 with TRBJ1-2, with TRBD1 matching 7 bases. V lost 4 bases to trimming and J lost 8 bases; unmatched junction nucleotides: 7. The germline V gene encodes CDR1 MNHEY and CDR2 SMNVEV (reference sequence). The CDR3 contains 13 residues. The CDR3 DNA reads TGTGCCAGCAGTTCTAAGACAGGGAACGGCTACACCTTC. This translates into CASSSKTGNGYTF.

This sequence joins TRBV12-3 or TRBV12-4 and TRBJ2-3, with D perhaps TRBD1 (6 bases). V was shortened by 7 bases and J by 3 bases, with 17 bases between the two germline ends. The CDR3 sequence is 15 residues long. The CDR3 protein is CASNDPGAFTDTQYF. DNA for the CDR3: TGTGCCAGCAACGACCCAGGGGCATTTACAGATACGCAGTATTTT.

The genes are TRBV15 and TRBJ2-5; maybe TRBD1 (5 bases). This CDR3 spans 16 amino acids. V was trimmed by 0 bases and J by 5 bases, leaving 16 bases between them. Germline lookup yields CDR1 LNHNV and CDR2 YYDKDF (reference sequence). The CDR3 bases are TGTGCCACCAGCAGAGAAGGGTGGGGCAGCCCGGAGACCCAGTACTTC. Its translation: CATSREGWGSPETQYF.

This clonotype was seen at least ten times. The chain carries TRBV6-6 and TRBJ2-3, with D possibly TRBD1 on 6 matching bases. V lost 6 bases, J lost 2 bases, and 18 bases lay in between. CDR3 size: 16 residues. Germline CDR1 reads MNHNY; CDR2 reads SVGAGI (reference sequence). DNA for the CDR3: TGTGCCAGCAGAAACCTCCGTGGACAGTCCACAGATACGCAGTATTTT. It translates to CASRNLRGQSTDTQYF.

This clonotype was seen only a few times. This chain uses TRBV28 with TRBJ2-3; D is ambiguous. Per the germline V gene, CDR1 is MDHEN and CDR2 is SYDVKM. V lost 2 bases, J lost 11 bases, and 14 bases lay in between. CDR3 length equals 13 residues. The CDR3, as DNA: TGTGCCAGCAGTTTACGTGGAGCAGAGCGGCAGTATTTT. This gives the protein CASSLRGAERQYF.

CDR3 protein: CASSEMDTDGTQYF. The CDR3 nucleotides are TGTGCCAGCAGTGAAATGGACACAGACGGTACGCAGTATTTT. V gene TRBV27 combines with J gene TRBJ2-3, with a weak D call TRBD1 (5 bases). Trimming stripped 5 bases from V and 8 bases from J, with 17 bases between. Germline CDR1 and CDR2: MNHEY and SMNVEV (reference sequence). The CDR3 is 14 amino acids.

This clonotype was seen only a few times. The chain joins TRBV7-9 to TRBJ2-1; TRBD1 is a possible D gene (5 bases). Per the germline V gene, CDR1 is SEHNR and CDR2 is FQNEAQ (reference sequence). The CDR3 is 12 residues long. V shed 5 bases and J shed 9 bases, with 11 bases lying between them. The CDR3, as DNA: TGTGCCAGCAGCGGGGCTCTCTTTGAGCAGTTCTTC. This translates into CASSGALFEQFF. Full variable domain (missing parts from reference TRBV7-9 and TRBJ2-1): DTGVSQNPRHKITKRGQNVTFRCDPISEHNRLYWYRQTLGQGPEFLTYFQNEAQLEKSRLLSDRFSAERPKGSFSTLEIQRTEQGDSAMYLCASSGALFEQFFGPGTRLTVL.

This rearrangement joins TRBV27 to TRBJ2-7; TRBD2 might be the D (7 bases). This CDR3 comprises 14 residues. Per germline, CDR1 MNHEY and CDR2 SMNVEV (reference sequence). V shed 2 bases and J shed 4 bases, with 12 bases lying between them. The chain's CDR3 is CASSLGGGKYEQYF. CDR3 in DNA: TGTGCCAGCAGTTTAGGCGGGGGCAAGTACGAGCAGTACTTC.

This clonotype has a count of ten or more. The J gene is TRBJ2-3, the V gene TRBV7-2; 10 bases match TRBD1. Trimming at V came to 3 bases and at J to 6 bases, leaving 21 bases not matched to a gene. This CDR3 contains 20 residues. Germline loops: CDR1 SGHTA, CDR2 FQGNSA. This CDR3 is CASSLYPGRQGAYREDTQYF. The CDR3 nucleotides are TGTGCCAGCAGCTTGTACCCCGGCAGACAGGGGGCTTACCGGGAGGATACGCAGTATTTT.

The chain employs TRBV4-3 and TRBJ1-1, with 9 positions matching TRBD1. Germline values: CDR1 LGHNA, CDR2 YSLEER. The CDR3 length is 18 residues. J gave up 5 bases and V 0 bases, and 13 bases lay outside the gene matches. The CDR3 spells CASSQEKEGTGLRTEAFF. In DNA, the CDR3 is TGCGCCAGCAGCCAAGAGAAAGAGGGGACAGGGTTAAGAACTGAAGCTTTCTTT.

This clonotype was seen many times. The chain has TRBV7-8 and TRBJ2-7; TRBD1 might be the D (6 bases). Germline V gives CDR1 SGHVS, CDR2 FQNEAQ. The CDR3 has 14 amino acids. The ends were cut back, 5 bases at V and 3 bases at J, with 14 bases in the middle. The CDR3 region is CASSKGDLGYEQYF. The CDR3 DNA reads TGTGCCAGCAGCAAGGGGGATTTAGGCTACGAGCAGTACTTC.

This clonotype was seen a handful of times. The chain joins TRBV6-1 to TRBJ1-2, with D perhaps matching TRBD1 (5 bases). Germline V gene sequence: CDR1 MNHNS, CDR2 SASEGT. Trimming cost V 6 bases and J 8 bases, with 19 bases left between them. The length of the CDR3 is 14 residues. The CDR3 DNA reads as TGTGCCAGCAGCCCCCAGGGAGCGGCGGAAGGCTACACCTTC. Protein: CASSPQGAAEGYTF.

The chain joins TRBV19 to TRBJ1-3, with 7 nucleotides matching TRBD1. V was clipped by 5 bases and J by 8 bases; unmatched bases: 12. The CDR3 is 15 residues long. CDR1 LNHDA and CDR2 SQIVND come from the germline V gene (reference sequence). CDR3 in amino acids: CASSWTGGDGHTIYF. In DNA, the CDR3 is TGTGCCAGTAGTTGGACAGGCGGAGACGGTCACACCATATATTTT.

This clonotype was found a few times. A read error may produce the germline difference seen at one junction end. This rearrangement joins TRBV7-7 to TRBJ2-5; D is unclear. CDR3 length: 14 residues. CDR1 is SSHAT and CDR2 is FNYEAQ in the germline V gene (reference sequence). This CDR3 is CASSPKRAAETQYF. As DNA, the CDR3 is TGTGCTAGCAGCCCAAAAAGAGCCGCCGAGACCCAGTACTTC.

The chain recombines TRBV4-3 with TRBJ1-1; possible D gene TRBD1, 6 bases. This CDR3 is built from 13 residues. V dropped 2 bases and J dropped 3 bases, with 7 bases sitting between them. Germline lookup yields CDR1 LGHNA and CDR2 YSLEER. The CDR3 DNA sequence: TGCGCCAGCAGCCAAAACAGGGACACTGAAGCTTTCTTT. It codes for CASSQNRDTEAFF.